The source of this T cell receptor (beta chain) is a study of human T cells and chemical hapten exposure. Turning to the study itself: The scalp of each patient received a weekly diphenylcyclopropenone dose for the full roughly 23-week study.

This CDR3 comprises 15 residues. Germline loops: CDR1 SNHLY, CDR2 FYNNEI. The sample's time point: patch test 1, 2 weeks after DPC sensitization. Treatment noted: therapeutic diphenylcyclopropenone sensitization with weekly scalp DPC. Study-level findings and limits: While controls formed fewer of them, expanded TCRs formed significantly more large CDR3 similarity clusters.

Points on this clonotype: Antigen unknown. The junction and the germline gene differ at one end; a read error may be behind it.

In TCRdb, the RACE reads were re-called with MiXCR into one record per CDR3 protein. Of 150,000 or so distinct CDR3 sequences in the sample, roughly 15% were seen once. The starting material was whole blood, obtained in connection with sensitization to the hapten diphenylcyclopropenone (DPC). The V call is TRBV2, the J call TRBJ1-5, with D possibly being TRBD1 (6 bases). This TCR derives from a woman aged 25-40 years with alopecia areata. Some clones in this sample may be carry-over from other donors' samples. CDR3 sequence: CASSEGGTTLQPQLF. In DNA form, the CDR3 reads TGTGCCAGCAGTGAAGGGGGGACAACTCTTCAGCCCCAGCTTTTT.